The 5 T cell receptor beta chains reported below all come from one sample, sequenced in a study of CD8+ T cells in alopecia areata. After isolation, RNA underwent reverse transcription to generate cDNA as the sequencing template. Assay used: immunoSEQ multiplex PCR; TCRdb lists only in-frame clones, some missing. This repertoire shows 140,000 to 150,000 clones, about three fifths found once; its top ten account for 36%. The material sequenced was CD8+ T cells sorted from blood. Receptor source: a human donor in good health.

The CDR3 DNA sequence: TGCAGCGTTGTAGGGCGGGGCTATGGCTACACCTTC. As protein: CSVVGRGYGYTF. The V gene is TRBV29-1, the J gene TRBJ1-2; unclear D gene. This CDR3 has 12 residues. V was shortened by 4 bases and J by 4 bases, with 10 bases between the two germline ends. Germline CDR1 reads SQVTM; CDR2 reads ANQGSEA.

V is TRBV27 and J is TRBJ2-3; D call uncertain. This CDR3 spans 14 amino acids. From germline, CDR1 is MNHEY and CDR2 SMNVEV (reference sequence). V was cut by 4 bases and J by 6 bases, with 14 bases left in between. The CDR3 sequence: CASSSYVISDTQYF. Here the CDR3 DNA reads TGTGCCAGCAGTTCGTATGTAATTTCCGATACGCAGTATTTT.

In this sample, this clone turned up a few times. The CDR3: CAISPLGETSETQYF. The CDR3 DNA is TGTGCCATCTCCCCCCTGGGGGAAACGAGCGAGACCCAGTACTTC. The chain couples TRBV10-3 to TRBJ2-5, with D perhaps assigned TRBD1 or TRBD2 (5 bases each). Trimming shortened V by 8 bases and J by 5 bases, and 21 bases separated the two germline ends. Looked up from germline, CDR1 is ENHRY and CDR2 is SYGVKD. The CDR3 length is 15 residues.

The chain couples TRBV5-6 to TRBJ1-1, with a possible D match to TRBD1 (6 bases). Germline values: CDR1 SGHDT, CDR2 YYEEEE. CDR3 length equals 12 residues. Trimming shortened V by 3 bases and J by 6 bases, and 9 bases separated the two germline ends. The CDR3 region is CASSWGASEAFF. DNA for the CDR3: TGTGCCAGCAGCTGGGGGGCGTCTGAAGCTTTCTTT.

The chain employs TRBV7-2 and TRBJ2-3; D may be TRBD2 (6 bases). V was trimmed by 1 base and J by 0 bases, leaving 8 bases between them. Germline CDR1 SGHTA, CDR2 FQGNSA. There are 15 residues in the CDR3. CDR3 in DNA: TGTGCCAGCAGCTTAGAAGGGACTAGCACAGATACGCAGTATTTT. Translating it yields CASSLEGTSTDTQYF.